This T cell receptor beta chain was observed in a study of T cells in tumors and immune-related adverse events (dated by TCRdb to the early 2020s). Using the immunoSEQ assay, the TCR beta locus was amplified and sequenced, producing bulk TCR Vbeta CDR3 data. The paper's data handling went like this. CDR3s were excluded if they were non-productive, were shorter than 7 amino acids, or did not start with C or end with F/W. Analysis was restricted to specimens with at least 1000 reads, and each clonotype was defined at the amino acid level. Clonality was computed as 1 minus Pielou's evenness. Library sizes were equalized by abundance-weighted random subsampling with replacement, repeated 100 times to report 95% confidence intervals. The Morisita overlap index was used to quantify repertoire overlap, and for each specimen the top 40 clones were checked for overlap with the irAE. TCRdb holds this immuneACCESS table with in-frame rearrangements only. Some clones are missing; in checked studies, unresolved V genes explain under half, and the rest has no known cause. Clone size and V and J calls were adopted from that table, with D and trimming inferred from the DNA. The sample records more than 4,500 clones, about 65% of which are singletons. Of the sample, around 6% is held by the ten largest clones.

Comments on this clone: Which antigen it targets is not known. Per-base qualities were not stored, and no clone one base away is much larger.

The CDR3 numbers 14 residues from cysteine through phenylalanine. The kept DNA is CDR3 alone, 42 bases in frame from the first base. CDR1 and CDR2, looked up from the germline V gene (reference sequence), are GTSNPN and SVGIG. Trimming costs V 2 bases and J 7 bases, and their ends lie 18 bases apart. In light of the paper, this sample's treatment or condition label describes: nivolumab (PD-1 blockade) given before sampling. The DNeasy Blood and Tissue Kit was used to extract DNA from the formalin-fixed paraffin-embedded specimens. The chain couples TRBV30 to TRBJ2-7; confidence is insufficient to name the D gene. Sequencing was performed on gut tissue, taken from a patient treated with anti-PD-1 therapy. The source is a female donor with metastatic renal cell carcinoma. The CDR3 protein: CAWSQAWQSTEQYF. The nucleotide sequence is TGTGCCTGGAGTCAGGCTTGGCAGAGTACTGAGCAGTACTTC.